A single sample gave rise to the 18 T cell receptor beta chains below, sequenced in a study of T cells in localized non-small cell lung cancer. Clones were read by immunoSEQ multiplex PCR, and TCRdb kept only the in-frame ones, dropping some. The sample includes about 22,000 clones, more than 85% of them seen just once. Specimen: PBMCs, collected before any cancer treatment. These receptors all come from a man aged 40 to 69 with stage II squamous cell lung carcinoma.

The chain recombines TRBV5-1 with TRBJ2-5, with no clear D. This CDR3 is 12 amino acids long. CDR1 SGHRS and CDR2 YFSETQ come from the germline V gene. V dropped 3 bases and J dropped 3 bases, with 6 bases sitting between them. CDR3 sequence reads: CASSYGEETQYF. The DNA of the CDR3 is TGCGCCAGCAGCTACGGAGAAGAGACCCAGTACTTC.

The chain uses TRBV18 and TRBJ1-4; the D gene is possibly TRBD1 (5 bases). Trimming shortened V by 4 bases and J by 8 bases, and 14 bases separated the two germline ends. CDR1 is KGHSH and CDR2 is LQKENI in the germline V gene. The CDR3 covers 14 residues. CDR3 in DNA: TGTGCCAGCTCACGTGGGCTCGAGGGGGAAAAACTGTTTTTT. Its translation is CASSRGLEGEKLFF.

The J gene is TRBJ1-4, the V gene TRBV5-3; the match to TRBD1 covers 8 bases. TRBV5-3 is labeled an ORF, and its function is uncertain. The V gene end was trimmed by 4 bases and the J gene end by 8 bases; junction bases not matched to a gene: 10. The CDR3 contains 15 residues. The chain's CDR3 is CARSPAGTGEEKLFF. CDR3 in DNA: TGTGCCAGAAGCCCAGCCGGGACAGGCGAGGAAAAACTGTTTTTT.

This clone was counted between two and nine times. The V and J genes are TRBV2 and TRBJ1-5, with a weak D call TRBD1 (5 bases). This CDR3 has 13 amino acids. Trimming left V 7 bases short and J 0 bases short, with 7 bases between. Germline lookup yields CDR1 SNHLY and CDR2 FYNNEI. The CDR3 coding sequence is TGTGCCAGCAAGACAGATAGCAATCAGCCCCAGCATTTT. Translated: CASKTDSNQPQHF. The full variable domain, its missing parts supplied by reference TRBV2 and TRBJ1-5, is EPEVTQTPSHQVTQMGQEVILRCVPISNHLYFYWYRQILGQKVEFLVSFYNNEISEKSEIFDDQFSVERPDGSNFTLKIRSTKLEDSAMYFCASKTDSNQPQHFGDGTRLSIL.

V usage is TRBV6-4 and J usage is TRBJ2-4; tentative D call: TRBD2 (7 bases). The V end lost 6 bases, the J end lost 4 bases, and 22 bases lay between the germline ends. Germline V gives CDR1 MRHNA, CDR2 SNTAGT. This CDR3 has 17 amino acids. For the CDR3, the DNA is TGTGCCAGCAGGGGGGGGGCCCCAAGGATCCCAAAAAACATTCAGTACTTC. As protein: CASRGGAPRIPKNIQYF.

The gene calls are TRBV19 and TRBJ2-3; no firm D call. The germline V and J ends were trimmed by 3 bases and 6 bases, with 7 bases remaining between them. There are 12 residues in the CDR3. Germline V gene data show CDR1 as LNHDA and CDR2 as SQIVND (reference sequence). CDR3 DNA: TGTGCCAGTAGTATGGGGTGGGATACGCAGTATTTT. Its protein product is CASSMGWDTQYF.

As concerns this clone: The same CDR3 is also encoded by other DNA sequences in this sample. The rearrangement uses TRBV30 and TRBJ1-2; TRBD1 aligns across 12 bases. Germline V gene sequence: CDR1 GTSNPN, CDR2 SVGIG (reference sequence). The J segment lost 6 bases and the V segment lost 5 bases, leaving 4 bases of the junction unmatched. There are 13 residues in the CDR3. The CDR3 coding sequence is TGTGCCTGGGGGGGACAGGGGGCTAATGGCTACACCTTC. This sequence encodes CAWGGQGANGYTF.

The chain links TRBV27 to TRBJ2-7; D remains ambiguous. This CDR3 has 11 amino acids. Germline loops: CDR1 MNHEY, CDR2 SMNVEV (reference sequence). V lost 8 bases and J lost 3, with 8 bases in between. CDR3 DNA: TGTGCCAGCGCGGATAGCTACGAGCAGTACTTC. Translating gives CASADSYEQYF.

The chain uses TRBV4-3 and TRBJ1-4; maybe TRBD1 (6 bases). This CDR3 is 20 amino acids long. Deletions cut 0 bases from V and 4 bases from J, with 24 bases between. Per germline, CDR1 LGHNA and CDR2 YSLEER. CDR3 region: CASSQEAPGQTNTLNEKLFF. DNA for the CDR3: TGCGCCAGCAGCCAAGAAGCCCCCGGACAGACTAACACCCTTAATGAAAAACTGTTTTTT.

The chain uses TRBV7-9 and TRBJ2-7, with 7 positions matching TRBD2. The CDR3 totals 16 residues. Germline-derived CDR1 and CDR2 are SEHNR and FQNEAQ (reference sequence). V was clipped by 1 base and J by 2 bases; unmatched bases: 8. The CDR3: CASSLDDLAGAYEQYF. CDR3 bases: TGTGCCAGCAGCTTAGACGACCTGGCGGGAGCCTACGAGCAGTACTTC.

The genes are TRBV9 and TRBJ2-7, with TRBD1 as a possible D gene (6 bases). Germline values: CDR1 SGDLS, CDR2 YYNGEE. With 0 bases removed from V and 3 bases from J, the gap between germline ends came to 7 bases. The CDR3 loop spans 13 amino acids. CDR3 loop: CASSVEDSYEQYF. The CDR3 DNA follows: TGTGCCAGCAGCGTAGAGGACAGCTACGAGCAGTACTTC.

V usage is TRBV6-5 and J usage is TRBJ2-7, with 8 bases that match TRBD1. The V gene's germline CDR1 is MNHEY and CDR2 SVGAGI. J lost 0 bases, V lost 6 bases, and 4 bases had no gene match. This CDR3 is built from 14 residues. The CDR3 loop is CASSPRGPSYEQYF. The CDR3 nucleotides are TGTGCCAGCAGCCCCAGGGGGCCCTCCTACGAGCAGTACTTC.

The J gene is TRBJ2-3, the V gene TRBV29-1; TRBD1 agrees at 8 bases. There are 14 residues in the CDR3. V shed 2 bases and J 1 base; nucleotides not matched to a gene: 2. CDR1 is SQVTM and CDR2 is ANQGSEA in the germline V gene. The CDR3 coding sequence is TGCAGCGTTGAAATGGGACAGGGCACAGATACGCAGTATTTT. This encodes CSVEMGQGTDTQYF.

This chain uses TRBV27 with TRBJ1-2; tentative D call: TRBD1 (6 bases). Germline V gene lookup returns CDR1 MNHEY and CDR2 SMNVEV (reference sequence). V shed 2 bases and J shed 8 bases, with 15 bases lying between them. This CDR3 comprises 14 residues. CDR3 nucleotides: TGTGCCAGCAGTTTACAGGGGCGCCTCAGGGGCTACACCTTC. Translating it yields CASSLQGRLRGYTF.

The rearrangement links TRBV2 to TRBJ2-3; D possibly corresponds to TRBD1 (5 bases). Germline V gene lookup returns CDR1 SNHLY and CDR2 FYNNEI. Trimming cost V 4 bases and J 0 bases, with 8 bases left between them. The CDR3 consists of 14 residues. The CDR3 DNA sequence: TGTGCCAGCAGTGGGCAGGGTAGCACAGATACGCAGTATTTT. Its translation: CASSGQGSTDTQYF.

The chain has TRBV27 and TRBJ1-5, with D perhaps TRBD1 (5 bases). There are 13 residues in the CDR3. Trimming took off 6 bases at V and 4 bases at J, with 10 bases between the two ends. Germline values: CDR1 MNHEY, CDR2 SMNVEV (reference sequence). The CDR3 reads CASRGRGNQPQHF. The CDR3 bases are TGTGCCAGCAGGGGGCGGGGGAATCAGCCCCAGCATTTT.

Here the CDR3 reads CASRGSGRAFF. The CDR3 DNA reads TGTGCCAGCAGGGGATCGGGACGAGCTTTCTTT. The rearrangement joins TRBV27 to TRBJ1-1; D perhaps matches TRBD1 (5 bases). The CDR3 is 11 amino acids. Trimming pared 6 bases from V and 10 bases from J, leaving 12 bases between. Germline CDR1 reads MNHEY; CDR2 reads SMNVEV (reference sequence).

This clone was observed once. The chain recombines TRBV15 with TRBJ1-6; D may be TRBD1 (5 bases). There are 19 residues in the CDR3. With 0 bases removed from V and 3 bases from J, the gap between germline ends came to 18 bases. Germline V CDR1 and CDR2: LNHNV, YYDKDF (reference sequence). DNA for the CDR3: TGTGCCACCAGCAGAGACTGGCGGGACCCGCTAAACTATAATTCACCCCTCCACTTT. Amino acid sequence: CATSRDWRDPLNYNSPLHF.